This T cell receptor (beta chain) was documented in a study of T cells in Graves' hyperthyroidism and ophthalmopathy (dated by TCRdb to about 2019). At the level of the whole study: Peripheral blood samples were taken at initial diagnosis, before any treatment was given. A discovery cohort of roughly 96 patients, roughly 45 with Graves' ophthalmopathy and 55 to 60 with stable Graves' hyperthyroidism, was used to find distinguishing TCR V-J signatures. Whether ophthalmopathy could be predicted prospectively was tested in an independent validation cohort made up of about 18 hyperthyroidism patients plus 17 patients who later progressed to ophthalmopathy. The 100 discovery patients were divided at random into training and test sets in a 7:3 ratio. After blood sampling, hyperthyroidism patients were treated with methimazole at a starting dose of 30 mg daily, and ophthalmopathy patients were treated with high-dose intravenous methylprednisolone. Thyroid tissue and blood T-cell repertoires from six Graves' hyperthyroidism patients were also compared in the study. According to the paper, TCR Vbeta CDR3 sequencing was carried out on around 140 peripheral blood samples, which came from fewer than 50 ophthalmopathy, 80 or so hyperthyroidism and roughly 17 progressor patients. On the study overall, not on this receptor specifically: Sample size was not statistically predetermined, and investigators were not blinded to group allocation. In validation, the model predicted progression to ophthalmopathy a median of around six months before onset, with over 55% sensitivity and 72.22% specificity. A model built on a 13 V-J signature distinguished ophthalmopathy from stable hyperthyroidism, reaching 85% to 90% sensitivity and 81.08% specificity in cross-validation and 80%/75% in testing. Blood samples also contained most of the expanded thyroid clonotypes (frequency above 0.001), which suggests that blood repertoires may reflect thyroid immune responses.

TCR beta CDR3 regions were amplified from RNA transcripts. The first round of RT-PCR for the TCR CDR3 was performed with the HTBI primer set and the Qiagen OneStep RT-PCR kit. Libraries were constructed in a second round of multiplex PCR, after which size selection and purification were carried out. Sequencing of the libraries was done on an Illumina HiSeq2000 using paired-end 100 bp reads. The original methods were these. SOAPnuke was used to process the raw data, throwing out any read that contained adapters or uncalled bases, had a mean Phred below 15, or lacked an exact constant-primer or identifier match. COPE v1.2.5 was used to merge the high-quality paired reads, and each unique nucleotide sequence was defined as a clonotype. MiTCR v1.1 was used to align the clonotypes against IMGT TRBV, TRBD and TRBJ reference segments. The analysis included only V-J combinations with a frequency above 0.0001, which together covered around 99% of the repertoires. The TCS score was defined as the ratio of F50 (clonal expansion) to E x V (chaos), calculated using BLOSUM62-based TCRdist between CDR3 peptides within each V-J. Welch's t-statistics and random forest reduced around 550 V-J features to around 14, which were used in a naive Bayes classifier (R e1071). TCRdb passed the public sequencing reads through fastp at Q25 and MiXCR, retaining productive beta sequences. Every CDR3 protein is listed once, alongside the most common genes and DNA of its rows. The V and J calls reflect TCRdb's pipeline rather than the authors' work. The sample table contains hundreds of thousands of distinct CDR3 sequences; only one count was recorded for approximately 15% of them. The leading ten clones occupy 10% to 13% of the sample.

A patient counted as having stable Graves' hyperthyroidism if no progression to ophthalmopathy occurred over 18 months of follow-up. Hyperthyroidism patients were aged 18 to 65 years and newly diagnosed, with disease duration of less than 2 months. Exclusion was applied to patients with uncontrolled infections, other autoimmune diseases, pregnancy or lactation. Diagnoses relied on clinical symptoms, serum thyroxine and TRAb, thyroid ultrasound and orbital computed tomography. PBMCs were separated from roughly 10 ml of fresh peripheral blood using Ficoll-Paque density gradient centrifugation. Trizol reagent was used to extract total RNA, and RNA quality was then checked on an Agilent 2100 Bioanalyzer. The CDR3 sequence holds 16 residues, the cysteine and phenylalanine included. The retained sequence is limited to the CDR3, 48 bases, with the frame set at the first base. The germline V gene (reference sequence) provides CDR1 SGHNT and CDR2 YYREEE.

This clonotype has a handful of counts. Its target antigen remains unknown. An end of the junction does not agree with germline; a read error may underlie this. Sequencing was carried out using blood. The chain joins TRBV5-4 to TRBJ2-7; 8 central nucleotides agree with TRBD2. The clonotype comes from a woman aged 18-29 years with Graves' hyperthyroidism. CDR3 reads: CVSSLSGTRSSYEQYF. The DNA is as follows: TGTGTCAGCAGCTTGAGTGGGACTAGGAGCTCCTACGAGCAGTACTTC.